This T cell receptor (beta chain) appears in the sequencing data of a study of CD8+CD57+ T cells in acquired aplastic anemia. Concerning this clonotype: The antigen is unknown.

The TCR beta profiling, which covered VDJ combination and CDR3 sequence, was carried out using genomic DNA as the template. TCRdb fed the reads into MiXCR, producing one record per CDR3 protein. The table has about 210,000 distinct CDR3 sequences, roughly 55% seen once. General study points: Found in both controls and patients were around 31 CD8+ CDR3 sequences.

The receptor was isolated from a human donor in good health. Sequenced sample: sorted CD4+, CD8+, or CD8+CD57+ T cells (not recorded which) from PBMCs.

This CDR3 is CASSTDSYQPQHF. CDR3 DNA sequence: TGTGCCAGTAGTACGGACAGTTATCAGCCCCAGCATTTT. V gene TRBV19 combines with J gene TRBJ1-5; D is possibly TRBD1 (6 bases). Germline V gene lookup returns CDR1 LNHDA and CDR2 SQIVND (reference sequence). The CDR3 length is 13 residues. V lost 4 bases, J lost 5 bases, and 9 bases lay in between.